These 28 T cell receptor beta chains were all obtained from the same sample, sequenced in a study of identical twins. Using its own MiXCR run on the 5' RACE reads, TCRdb lists one record per CDR3 protein. The sample comprises under 300,000 distinct CDR3 sequences, approximately 12% of which are singletons, and 4% rests with the top ten. These same data were also listed under a study on yellow fever vaccine responses in identical twins.

The material sequenced was memory (CD45RO+) T cells sorted from blood. The source of these receptors is a young woman in good health.

This clonotype was seen many times. The V gene is TRBV7-2, the J gene TRBJ2-5; TRBD1 or TRBD2 may be the D gene (5 bases each). The CDR3 extends over 13 amino acids. Between the trimmed V and J ends, which lost 1 base and 5 bases, there was a span of 8 bases. Germline CDR1 reads SGHTA; CDR2 reads FQGNSA. The DNA for the CDR3 is TGTGCCAGCAGCTTAGGGGGGTATGAGACCCAGTACTTC. It codes for CASSLGGYETQYF.

This clonotype was detected a few times. The genes are TRBV19 and TRBJ2-5; possibly TRBD1 for D (6 bases). Trimming pared 6 bases from V and 1 base from J, leaving 12 bases between. Germline loops: CDR1 LNHDA, CDR2 SQIVND (reference sequence). The CDR3 spans 14 residues. In nucleotides, the CDR3 is TGTGCCAGTAGAGACAGGAGGTTCCAAGAGACCCAGTACTTC. Its protein product is CASRDRRFQETQYF.

This clonotype was seen a few times. The chain couples TRBV29-1 to TRBJ1-1; TRBD1 is a possible D gene (5 bases). V shed 4 bases and J shed 1 base, with 10 bases lying between them. This CDR3 is built from 13 residues. Germline V lookup: CDR1 SQVTM, CDR2 ANQGSEA. The CDR3 loop is CSVGKGWNTEAFF. The CDR3 nucleotides are TGCAGCGTTGGAAAGGGGTGGAACACTGAAGCTTTCTTT.

The V and J genes are TRBV29-1 and TRBJ2-3; D remains unclear. V lost 4 bases to trimming and J lost 7 bases, with 18 bases between them. The CDR3 has 14 residues. Per germline, CDR1 SQVTM and CDR2 ANQGSEA. The CDR3 sequence is CSVGSLGNSNTQYF. The CDR3, as DNA: TGCAGCGTTGGGTCCCTAGGGAACTCCAATACGCAGTATTTT.

This clonotype appeared a few times. The V gene is TRBV6-5, the J gene TRBJ1-4, with 10 bases that match TRBD1. This CDR3 has 15 residues. Losses at the gene ends were 4 bases for V and 5 bases for J; bases not matched to a gene: 4. CDR1 is MNHEY, CDR2 SVGAGI, per germline. The CDR3 region has the DNA TGTGCCAGCAGTTTCCTGGGACAGGGGAATGAAAAACTGTTTTTT. It encodes CASSFLGQGNEKLFF.

This chain joins TRBV12-5 and TRBJ2-1; 9 bases map to TRBD2. The CDR3 covers 14 residues. CDR1 is LGHNT and CDR2 is FRNRAP in the germline V gene. V lost 7 bases to trimming and J lost 7 bases; unmatched junction nucleotides: 8. For the CDR3, the DNA is TGTGCTAGTGCCGACGCGGGAGGGTTAAATGAGCAGTTCTTC. Its protein product is CASADAGGLNEQFF.

The chain couples TRBV2 to TRBJ2-5; D is possibly TRBD2 (5 bases). Germline CDR1 reads SNHLY; CDR2 reads FYNNEI. This CDR3 is 14 amino acids long. V lost 5 bases and J 6 bases, leaving 16 bases between the germline ends. Here the CDR3 reads CASSPASGGKTQYF. The CDR3 nucleotides are TGTGCCAGCAGTCCCGCAAGCGGTGGAAAGACCCAGTACTTC.

CDR3 amino acids: CSVDGTSSWGGYTF. In DNA form, the CDR3 reads TGCAGCGTTGACGGGACGTCTTCCTGGGGTGGCTACACCTTC. This chain links TRBV29-1 with TRBJ1-2; D may be TRBD1 (5 bases). Germline values: CDR1 SQVTM, CDR2 ANQGSEA. The length of the CDR3 is 14 residues. V lost 3 bases and J lost 7, with 18 bases in between.

This clonotype was found many times. The CDR3: CASSLGGRNEKLFF. CDR3 DNA: TGTGCCAGCAGCTTGGGAGGGCGGAATGAAAAACTGTTTTTT. This chain joins TRBV5-6 and TRBJ1-4; no definite D call. Germline V gene data show CDR1 as SGHDT and CDR2 as YYEEEE. CDR3 length: 14 amino acids. V lost 0 bases and J 5 bases, leaving 8 bases between the germline ends.

This clonotype appeared many times. The germline gene is not matched at one end of the junction; a read error may be the cause. The CDR3, as DNA: TGCGCCAGCAGTGTAGTGAACACTGAAGCTTTCTTT. As protein: CASSVVNTEAFF. The V and J genes are TRBV9 and TRBJ1-1, with D hard to call. Germline CDR1 SGDLS, CDR2 YYNGEE. The length of the CDR3 is 12 residues. Complete variable domain (other parts from reference TRBV9 and TRBJ1-1): DSGVTQTPKHLITATGQRVTLRCSPRSGDLSVYWYQQSLDQGLQFLIQYYNGEERAKGNILERFSAQQFPDLHSELNLSSLELGDSALYFCASSVVNTEAFFGQGTRLTVV.

This clonotype was detected only a few times. The chain employs TRBV3-1 and TRBJ2-2, with TRBD1 as a possible D gene (5 bases). This CDR3 is 14 amino acids long. CDR1 is LGHDT and CDR2 is YNNKEL in the germline V gene (reference sequence). V was cut by 3 bases and J by 1 base, with 6 bases left in between. CDR3 loop: CASSHGQNTGELFF. The DNA of the CDR3 is TGTGCCAGCAGCCATGGACAGAACACCGGGGAGCTGTTTTTT.

This clonotype came up many times. The CDR3 bases are TGTGCCAGCAGCGCAAGGCCAGGGGGCCGGGATAATGAGCAGTTCTTC. It translates to CASSARPGGRDNEQFF. The V gene is TRBV9, the J gene TRBJ2-1, with 8 bases identical to TRBD1. The CDR3 contains 16 residues. The V gene's germline CDR1 is SGDLS and CDR2 YYNGEE. V was clipped by 3 bases and J by 7 bases; unmatched bases: 12. Supplemented by reference TRBV9 and TRBJ2-1, the full variable domain reads DSGVTQTPKHLITATGQRVTLRCSPRSGDLSVYWYQQSLDQGLQFLIQYYNGEERAKGNILERFSAQQFPDLHSELNLSSLELGDSALYFCASSARPGGRDNEQFFGPGTRLTVL.

The chain joins TRBV7-2 to TRBJ2-7; D may match TRBD1 or TRBD2 (5 bases each). Germline loops: CDR1 SGHTA, CDR2 FQGNSA. This CDR3 region has 14 residues. V dropped 5 bases and J dropped 4 bases, with 15 bases sitting between them. The CDR3 DNA follows: TGTGCCAGCAGCCGGATGTCCAGGGAGTACGAGCAGTACTTC. This translates into CASSRMSREYEQYF.

V and J are TRBV7-9 and TRBJ2-2; D might be TRBD2 (5 bases). Germline CDR1 reads SEHNR; CDR2 reads FQNEAQ (reference sequence). Trimming removed 5 bases at V and 6 bases at J, with 19 bases between. The CDR3 is 16 amino acids. The CDR3 DNA reads TGTGCCAGCAGCCATCGATCAAAACTAGGGTCCGGGGAGCTGTTTTTT. Translated, it gives CASSHRSKLGSGELFF.

This clonotype was detected many times. The rearrangement links TRBV6-6 to TRBJ2-2, with 9 bases fitting TRBD2. Per germline, CDR1 MNHNY and CDR2 SVGAGI (reference sequence). The CDR3 sequence is 14 residues long. V shed 6 bases and J 3 bases; nucleotides not matched to a gene: 2. The CDR3 loop is CASRTSGDTGELFF. The CDR3, as DNA: TGTGCCAGCAGGACTAGCGGAGACACCGGGGAGCTGTTTTTT.

This clonotype was counted between two and nine times. This chain uses TRBV6-1 with TRBJ2-2; D may be TRBD1 or TRBD2 (7 bases each). V lost 7 bases to trimming and J lost 1 base, with 13 bases between them. The germline V gene encodes CDR1 MNHNS and CDR2 SASEGT. The CDR3 is made up of 15 amino acids. The CDR3 is CASKAGGENTGELFF. The CDR3 region has the DNA TGTGCCAGCAAAGCAGGGGGGGAGAACACCGGGGAGCTGTTTTTT.

The J gene is TRBJ2-3, the V gene TRBV4-1; TRBD1 might be the D (6 bases). The V and J ends lost 2 bases and 3 bases respectively, with 9 bases between them. Germline assignment: CDR1 MGHRA and CDR2 YSYEKL. The CDR3 has 14 amino acids. The CDR3 protein is CASSQFTGTDTQYF. In DNA, the CDR3 is TGCGCCAGCAGCCAATTTACAGGGACAGATACGCAGTATTTT.

This clonotype was recorded many times. The rearrangement links TRBV12-3 or TRBV12-4 to TRBJ2-3; D is unclear. V dropped 4 bases and J dropped 4 bases, with 6 bases sitting between them. This CDR3 is 12 amino acids long. In DNA form, the CDR3 reads TGTGCCAGCAGTTCAGGTTCAGATACGCAGTATTTT. It codes for CASSSGSDTQYF.

In this sample, this clonotype turned up a few times. Here the CDR3 reads CASRERETYTGELFF. For the CDR3, the DNA is TGCGCCAGCAGGGAACGGGAGACCTACACCGGGGAGCTGTTTTTT. The chain is built from TRBV5-1 and TRBJ2-2, with a possible D match to TRBD2 (6 bases). V was cut by 5 bases and J by 3 bases, with 14 bases left in between. Germline lookup yields CDR1 SGHRS and CDR2 YFSETQ. CDR3 size: 15 residues.

As DNA, the CDR3 is TGCAGCGTTGAAACAGGGGGCGGGTATGGCTACACCTTC. As protein: CSVETGGGYGYTF. This chain connects TRBV29-1 to TRBJ1-2, with 9 bases that match TRBD1. The junction had 3 bases not matched to a gene; V was cut back by 2 bases and J by 5 bases. The CDR3 covers 13 residues. CDR1 SQVTM and CDR2 ANQGSEA come from the germline V gene.

This clonotype has only a few counts. V gene TRBV5-1 combines with J gene TRBJ1-1, with TRBD1 identical over 7 bases. Germline CDR1 and CDR2: SGHRS and YFSETQ. The CDR3 has 12 residues. Trimming cost V 3 bases and J 7 bases; bases outside gene matches: 3. The DNA of the CDR3 is TGCGCCAGCAGCTCGGGACAGCTTGAAGCTTTCTTT. Translation gives CASSSGQLEAFF.

This clonotype was counted between two and nine times. The chain recombines TRBV20-1 with TRBJ1-5, with TRBD1 matching over 7 bases. Germline-derived CDR1 and CDR2 are DFQATT and SNEGSKA (reference sequence). V gave up 5 bases and J gave up 6 bases; unmatched junction bases: 10. This CDR3 spans 14 amino acids. DNA of the CDR3: TGCAGTGCTGCCCAAGGTAGGGGGCTTCAGCCCCAGCATTTT. Protein sequence: CSAAQGRGLQPQHF.

This clonotype was seen once. The CDR3 loop reads CGASDVSHGQGPHSGANVLTF. CDR3 DNA: TGTGGGGCCAGTGATGTTTCCCATGGACAGGGCCCCCACTCTGGGGCCAACGTCCTGACTTTC. The chain couples TRBV24-1 to TRBJ2-6; 8 positions agree with TRBD1. The CDR3 consists of 21 residues. The germline V gene encodes CDR1 KGHDR and CDR2 SFDVKD.

In its sample, this clonotype was seen many times. The rearrangement joins TRBV5-1 to TRBJ2-1; 8 bases align to TRBD1. Looked up from germline, CDR1 is SGHRS and CDR2 is YFSETQ. CDR3 size: 16 residues. The V and J ends lost 4 bases and 0 bases, in that order; junction bases with no gene match: 6. The CDR3 DNA reads TGCGCCAGCAGCCTAAGGACAGGGAGCTCCTACAATGAGCAGTTCTTC. It encodes CASSLRTGSSYNEQFF.

Many counts were recorded for this clonotype. The chain joins TRBV9 to TRBJ2-3; 10 bases map to TRBD2. Germline V CDR1 and CDR2: SGDLS, YYNGEE. This CDR3 is 16 amino acids long. V was pared by 3 bases and J by 0 bases, with 4 bases of the junction left unmatched. The CDR3 here is CASSALAGSSTDTQYF. The CDR3 DNA reads TGTGCCAGCAGCGCACTAGCGGGGAGTAGCACAGATACGCAGTATTTT.

This chain uses TRBV6-1 with TRBJ2-7; D might be TRBD1 (5 bases). Trimming removed 7 bases from V and 6 bases from J, with 10 bases in between. This CDR3 comprises 11 residues. Germline loops: CDR1 MNHNS, CDR2 SASEGT. The CDR3 DNA follows: TGTGCCAGCATTGTAGGGGCCGAGCAGTACTTC. Residues: CASIVGAEQYF.

In the case of this clonotype: One junction end does not reproduce the germline sequence, and a read error may be involved. The chain combines TRBV7-7 with TRBJ2-2; 11 bases align to TRBD1. The CDR3 loop spans 16 amino acids. Looked up from germline, CDR1 is SSHAT and CDR2 is FNYEAQ (reference sequence). The CDR3 loop reads CASSLGQGAFTGELFF. CDR3 sequence (DNA): TGTGCTAGCAGCTTAGGACAGGGGGCATTCACCGGGGAGCTGTTTTTT.

The rearrangement links TRBV3-1 to TRBJ2-6; D is undetermined. Germline CDR1 and CDR2: LGHDT and YNNKEL (reference sequence). The V and J ends lost 4 bases and 0 bases respectively, with 10 bases between them. The CDR3 consists of 16 residues. In DNA form, the CDR3 reads TGTGCCAGCAGCCCAGAAAAGCGCTCTGGGGCCAACGTCCTGACTTTC. Its protein is CASSPEKRSGANVLTF.